This is a list of T cell receptor beta chains from one sample in a study of regulatory T cells in long-lasting Graves disease. Each CDR3 protein is one row after TCRdb ran MiXCR on the multiplex PCR reads. The sample includes about 400,000 distinct CDR3 sequences, 15% to 17% of them seen just once. The sequencing used peripheral blood mononuclear cells (PBMCs), collected at new diagnosis, from a patient treated with antithyroid drugs. The receptors here all came from a female donor with Graves disease. Each CDR3 is given with its conserved first and last residue.

v_call	cdr3_aa
TRBV9	CASSVRGQSDNEQFF
TRBV7-4	CASSLALAGLSTDTQYF
TRBV2	CASSVGQLQEKLFF
TRBV2	CASTEINYGYTF
TRBV15	CATSRTGSSSGNTIYF
TRBV12-3/TRBV12-4	CASSLWRDSTDTQYF
TRBV5-1	CASSLDGTSGADTQYF
TRBV7-3	CASSFGSSYNEQFF
TRBV5-1	CASRDPQGISEAFF
TRBV19	CASSIQVTGELFF
TRBV15	CATSIYRGRMAEAFF
TRBV6-2/TRBV6-3	CASRDRTGGHEQYF
TRBV7-7	CASSLGVAQATDTQYF
TRBV5-1	CASSLEYERGEQYF
TRBV11-2	CASSLGAGTQYF
TRBV5-1	CASSLGNSNAGEETQYF
TRBV20-1	CSARNPRHPYEQYF
TRBV7-9	CASSLRPGQGYGEKLFF
TRBV6-2/TRBV6-3	CASSYGHRDYYNEQFF
TRBV5-5	CASRRGGNQPQHF
TRBV12-3/TRBV12-4	CASSSSSDQETQYF
TRBV7-3	CASSQTSGGAFSTDTQYF
TRBV13	CASSPSPGLGQVYNEQFF
TRBV5-1	CASREGYTEAFF
TRBV20-1	CSARVPTVNTEAFF
TRBV28	CASTAESFYGYTF
TRBV3-1	CASSHAAAEQFF
TRBV9	CASGTGVGYTF
TRBV20-1	CAGQGATNEKLFF
TRBV11-1	CASSRGLAGGPSYEQYF
TRBV7-9	CASSFPQASNTGELFF
TRBV12-3/TRBV12-4	CASSSTGRTRYTF
TRBV7-9	CASSRTGGESPLHF
TRBV5-1	CASSPRAHTPTTDTEAFF
TRBV4-1	CASSQDKIADIFDNEQFF
TRBV11-3	CASSSRFDGELFF